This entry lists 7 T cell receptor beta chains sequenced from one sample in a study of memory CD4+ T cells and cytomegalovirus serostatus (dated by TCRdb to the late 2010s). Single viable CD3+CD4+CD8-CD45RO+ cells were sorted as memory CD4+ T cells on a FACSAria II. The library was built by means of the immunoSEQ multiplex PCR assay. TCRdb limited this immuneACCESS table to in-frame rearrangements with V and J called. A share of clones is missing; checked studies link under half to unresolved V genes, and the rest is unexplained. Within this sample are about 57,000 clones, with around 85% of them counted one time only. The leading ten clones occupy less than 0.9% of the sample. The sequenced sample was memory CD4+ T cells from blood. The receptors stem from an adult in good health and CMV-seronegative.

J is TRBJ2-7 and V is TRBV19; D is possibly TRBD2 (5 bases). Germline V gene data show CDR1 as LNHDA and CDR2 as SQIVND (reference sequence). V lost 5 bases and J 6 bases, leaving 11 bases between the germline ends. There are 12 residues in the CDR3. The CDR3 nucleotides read TGTGCCAGTAGTTTCCTAGAGGGCGAGCAGTACTTC. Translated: CASSFLEGEQYF.

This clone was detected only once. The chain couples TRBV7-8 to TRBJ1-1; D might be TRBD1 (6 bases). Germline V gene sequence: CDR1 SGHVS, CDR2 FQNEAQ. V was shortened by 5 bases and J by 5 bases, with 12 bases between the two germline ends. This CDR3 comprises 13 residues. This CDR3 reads CASSGGQGTEAFF. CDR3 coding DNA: TGTGCCAGCAGCGGGGGGCAGGGGACTGAAGCTTTCTTT.

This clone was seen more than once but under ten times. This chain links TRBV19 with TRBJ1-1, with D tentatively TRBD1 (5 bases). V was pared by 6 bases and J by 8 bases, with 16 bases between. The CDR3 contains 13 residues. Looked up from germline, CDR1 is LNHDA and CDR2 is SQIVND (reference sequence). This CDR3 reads CASRPGGTQEAFF. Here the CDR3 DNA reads TGTGCCAGTAGACCCGGGGGGACCCAAGAAGCTTTCTTT.

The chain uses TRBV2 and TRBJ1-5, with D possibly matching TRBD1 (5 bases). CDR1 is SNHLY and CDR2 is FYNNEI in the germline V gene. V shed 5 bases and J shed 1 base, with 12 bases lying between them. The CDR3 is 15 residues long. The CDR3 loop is CASSRDPQSNQPQHF. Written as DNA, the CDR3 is TGTGCCAGCAGTAGGGACCCCCAAAGCAATCAGCCCCAGCATTTT.

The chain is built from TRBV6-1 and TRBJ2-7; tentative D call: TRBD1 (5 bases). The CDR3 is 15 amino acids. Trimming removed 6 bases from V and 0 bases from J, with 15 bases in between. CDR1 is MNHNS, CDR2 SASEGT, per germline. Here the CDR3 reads CASRQEMTVSYEQYF. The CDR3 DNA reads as TGTGCCAGCAGACAAGAAATGACAGTCTCCTACGAGCAGTACTTC.

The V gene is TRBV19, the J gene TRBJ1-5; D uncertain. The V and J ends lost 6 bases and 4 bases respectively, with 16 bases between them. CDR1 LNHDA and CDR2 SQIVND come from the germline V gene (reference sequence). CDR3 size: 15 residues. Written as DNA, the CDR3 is TGTGCCAGTAGCGTACTAAGCCCTAGGAATCAGCCCCAGCATTTT. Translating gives CASSVLSPRNQPQHF.

The CDR3 nucleotides read TGTGCCAGCAGCGCGGACAGAAATCAGCCCCAGCATTTT. Protein: CASSADRNQPQHF. The rearrangement links TRBV7-2 to TRBJ1-5; a weak D match, TRBD1 (6 bases). V lost 5 bases and J 4 bases, leaving 9 bases between the germline ends. CDR1 and CDR2 (germline): SGHTA, FQGNSA. The CDR3 is made up of 13 amino acids. The whole variable domain, remainder taken from reference TRBV7-2 and TRBJ1-5, is GAGVSQSPSNKVTEKGKDVELRCDPISGHTALYWYRQSLGQGLEFLIYFQGNSAPDKSGLPSDRFSAERTGGSVSTLTIQRTQQEDSAVYLCASSADRNQPQHFGDGTRLSIL.